The clone carrying this T cell receptor beta chain was detected only once. The antigen is not known. The repertoire was sequenced with immunoSEQ multiplex PCR; TCRdb's copy has only in-frame clones and lacks some. The sample lists roughly 1 million clones, 75% to 80% occurring once. The germline V gene has CDR1 MNHNY and CDR2 SVGAGI (reference sequence). The V gene end was trimmed by 4 bases and the J gene end by 3 bases; junction bases not matched to a gene: 5. This CDR3 has 15 residues. This sample was included in a study of shared clonotypes between healthy human individuals. Findings of the study overall: A handful of donors showed sharing of about 4.7% of naive CD4 clonotypes. Clonotype sharing across donors was expected to vary with sequencing depth. Rarefaction showed that sequencing of sorted subsets was incomplete (despite large depth).

The sample was memory CD4+ T cells from PBMCs. The subset here: CD45RA-negative fraction. The rearrangement joins TRBV6-6 to TRBJ2-5, with TRBD2 matching 10 bases. The sequence derives from a man aged 18 to 35 in good health. Some clones in this sample may be carry-over from other donors' samples. CDR3 in amino acids: CASSSATSGKETQYF. In DNA, the CDR3 is TGTGCCAGCAGTTCAGCTACTAGCGGGAAAGAGACCCAGTACTTC.